This T cell receptor (beta chain) was captured in a study of cytomegalovirus exposure and HLA in healthy donors. Study-wide results and caveats: Versus the roughly 670-donor mean, an Asian-associated ancestry cluster reportedly showed fewer N-insertions in a later analysis.

The germline gives CDR1 SGHRS, CDR2 YFSETQ. The CDR3 is 15 residues long. V was clipped by 5 bases and J by 0 bases; unmatched bases: 6. The PCR contained 60 Vbeta and 13 Jbeta primers. Using immunoSEQ multiplex PCR, the repertoire was profiled, and TCRdb retains in-frame clones only, with some absent. The data hold 99,000 or so clones, with less than 80% observed a single time. Turning to this clone: Its antigen remains unknown.

Sequenced material: PBMCs. The clonotype originates from a man aged 25 to 45 in good health and CMV-seronegative. This chain links TRBV5-1 with TRBJ2-3; 7 bases map to TRBD2. The CDR3 nucleotides read TGCGCCAGCAGAGGCGGGAGTTCTAGCACAGATACGCAGTATTTT. Translated, it gives CASRGGSSSTDTQYF.